The sequence of this T cell receptor beta chain was determined in a study of blood T cells in healthy people across ages. The authors ran a second PCR of about 7 to 11 cycles using a sample-barcoded 5' primer and a J-beta primer mix. In TCRdb, the 5' RACE reads were re-called with MiXCR into one record per CDR3 protein. The sample lists some 1 million distinct CDR3 sequences; 45% were seen once. Findings and caveats of the study: Naive CD4+ cells and diversity were both higher in long-lived donors than in aged donors. It was not possible, with unsorted PBMCs, to conclusively compare naive and antigen-experienced cells.

Concerning this clonotype itself: Its antigen is not identified.

Per sample, a minimum of 7 million PBMCs were isolated. Sequenced input: blood. This sequence originates from a woman aged 55-75 years in good health.

The CDR3 nucleotides read TGTGCCAGTAGTACCCGACACCACGATAGCAATCAGCCCCAGCATTTT. Translated: CASSTRHHDSNQPQHF. The rearrangement uses TRBV19 and TRBJ1-5; no clear D gene. Trimming took off 4 bases at V and 0 bases at J, with 13 bases between the two ends. This CDR3 comprises 16 residues. Per the germline V gene, CDR1 is LNHDA and CDR2 is SQIVND (reference sequence).